The rows below give T cell receptor beta chains drawn from one sample of a study of blood T cell repertoires in COVID-19. Libraries were prepared by immunoSEQ multiplex PCR; TCRdb keeps only in-frame clonotypes and omits some of them. The data contain more than 250,000 clones, around 88% of them singletons. The material sequenced was peripheral blood. The receptors stem from a woman aged 45-60 years with acute or convalescent COVID-19. Each CDR3 is given with its conserved first and last residue. Fields, in order: J gene, V gene, clone size, D gene, CDR3 protein, CDR3 DNA. D genes are given only for firm matches. Only some rows state a clone size, as once, few, many or a class for expanded clones.

j_gene: TRBJ1-2; v_gene: TRBV13; abundance: .; d_gene: TRBD1; CDR3aa: CASSPWGQGRYGYTF; CDR3nt: TGTGCCAGCAGCCCCTGGGGACAGGGGAGATATGGCTACACCTTC
j_gene: TRBJ2-5; v_gene: TRBV6-5; abundance: .; d_gene: TRBD2; CDR3aa: CASSLTSGREETQYF; CDR3nt: TGTGCCAGCAGTCTTACTAGCGGGAGGGAAGAGACCCAGTACTTC
j_gene: TRBJ1-6; v_gene: TRBV7-2; abundance: .; d_gene: TRBD1; CDR3aa: CASSFQGTGTSPLHF; CDR3nt: TGTGCCAGCAGCTTTCAAGGGACAGGGACCTCACCCCTCCACTTT
j_gene: TRBJ1-4; v_gene: TRBV18; abundance: .; d_gene: .; CDR3aa: CASSPEQRSEKLFF; CDR3nt: TGTGCCAGCTCACCTGAGCAAAGAAGTGAAAAACTGTTTTTT
j_gene: TRBJ2-1; v_gene: TRBV29-1; abundance: .; d_gene: TRBD2; CDR3aa: CSVESVAGGLGEQFF; CDR3nt: TGCAGCGTTGAGAGTGTAGCGGGAGGATTAGGGGAGCAGTTCTTC
j_gene: TRBJ2-7; v_gene: TRBV14; abundance: .; d_gene: TRBD1; CDR3aa: CASSQETRTGTYEQYF; CDR3nt: TGTGCCAGCAGCCAAGAGACTAGGACAGGGACCTACGAGCAGTACTTC
j_gene: TRBJ2-1; v_gene: TRBV5-1; abundance: .; d_gene: TRBD2; CDR3aa: CASSVSGRGYNEQFF; CDR3nt: TGCGCCAGCAGCGTTAGCGGGAGGGGATACAATGAGCAGTTCTTC
j_gene: TRBJ1-5; v_gene: TRBV19; abundance: .; d_gene: TRBD1; CDR3aa: CASSISGTGGFGQPQHF; CDR3nt: TGTGCCAGTAGTATATCTGGGACAGGGGGCTTCGGGCAGCCCCAGCATTTT
j_gene: TRBJ2-5; v_gene: TRBV5-6; abundance: .; d_gene: .; CDR3aa: CASMSGYRAGETQYF; CDR3nt: TGTGCCAGCATGTCTGGCTACAGGGCGGGTGAGACCCAGTACTTC
j_gene: TRBJ1-5; v_gene: TRBV7-2; abundance: .; d_gene: .; CDR3aa: CASSFGQSNQPQHF; CDR3nt: TGTGCCAGCAGCTTCGGACAAAGCAATCAGCCCCAGCATTTT
j_gene: TRBJ2-3; v_gene: TRBV7-3; abundance: .; d_gene: .; CDR3aa: CASSLGGRTDTQYF; CDR3nt: TGTGCCAGCAGCTTAGGAGGACGCACAGATACGCAGTATTTT
j_gene: TRBJ2-5; v_gene: TRBV28; abundance: .; d_gene: TRBD2; CDR3aa: CASSPSVSSGNRETQYF; CDR3nt: TGTGCCAGCAGTCCGTCGGTGTCTAGCGGGAATCGGGAGACCCAGTACTTC
j_gene: TRBJ2-7; v_gene: TRBV27; abundance: .; d_gene: .; CDR3aa: CASSRQSRDRGLAGGEDYEQYF; CDR3nt: TGTGCCAGCAGCCGACAGTCCCGGGACAGGGGGCTAGCGGGAGGGGAGGATTACGAGCAGTACTTC
j_gene: TRBJ1-5; v_gene: TRBV9; abundance: once; d_gene: .; CDR3aa: CASSVGQNNQPQHF; CDR3nt: TGTGCCAGCAGCGTAGGACAGAACAATCAGCCCCAGCATTTT
j_gene: TRBJ1-2; v_gene: TRBV28; abundance: .; d_gene: .; CDR3aa: CASSNGTPLYGYTF; CDR3nt: TGTGCCAGCAGTAACGGGACACCCCTCTATGGCTACACCTTC
j_gene: TRBJ2-7; v_gene: TRBV4-3; abundance: .; d_gene: TRBD2; CDR3aa: CASSEERESSYEQYF; CDR3nt: TGCGCCAGCTCTGAGGAGCGGGAGTCGTCCTACGAGCAGTACTTC
j_gene: TRBJ1-1; v_gene: TRBV2; abundance: .; d_gene: .; CDR3aa: CASSDRGYEAFF; CDR3nt: TGTGCCAGCAGTGACAGGGGTTATGAGGCTTTCTTT
j_gene: TRBJ1-2; v_gene: TRBV24-1; abundance: .; d_gene: TRBD1; CDR3aa: CATSDTGEGYTF; CDR3nt: TGTGCCACCAGTGACACAGGGGAAGGCTACACCTTC
j_gene: TRBJ2-5; v_gene: TRBV28; abundance: .; d_gene: .; CDR3aa: CASSLFPGTEKTQYF; CDR3nt: TGTGCCAGCAGTTTATTCCCCGGGACTGAGAAGACCCAGTACTTC
j_gene: TRBJ1-5; v_gene: TRBV24-1; abundance: few; d_gene: .; CDR3aa: CATSDAQGLGNQPQHF; CDR3nt: TGTGCCACCAGTGACGCACAGGGCTTGGGCAATCAGCCCCAGCATTTT
j_gene: TRBJ1-3; v_gene: TRBV18; abundance: .; d_gene: TRBD1; CDR3aa: CASSRTGASGNTIYF; CDR3nt: TGTGCCAGCTCCCGGACAGGGGCGTCTGGAAACACCATATATTTT
j_gene: TRBJ1-5; v_gene: TRBV6-5; abundance: .; d_gene: .; CDR3aa: CASSYSRQAAWNQHF; CDR3nt: TGTGCCAGCAGTTACTCGCGTCAGGCCGCTTGGAACCAGCATTTT
j_gene: TRBJ2-2; v_gene: TRBV28; abundance: .; d_gene: .; CDR3aa: CASSLGPTGELFF; CDR3nt: TGTGCCAGCAGTTTGGGGCCTACCGGGGAGCTGTTTTTT
j_gene: TRBJ1-4; v_gene: TRBV23-1; abundance: .; d_gene: .; CDR3aa: CASSHPRLDRNQATNEKLFF; CDR3nt: TGCGCCAGCAGTCACCCGCGACTCGACAGGAACCAGGCAACTAATGAAAAACTGTTTTTT
j_gene: TRBJ1-5; v_gene: TRBV28; abundance: .; d_gene: TRBD1; CDR3aa: CASKGTGRISNQPQHF; CDR3nt: TGTGCCAGCAAGGGGACAGGGAGAATCAGCAATCAGCCCCAGCATTTT
j_gene: TRBJ2-7; v_gene: TRBV19; abundance: .; d_gene: TRBD2; CDR3aa: CASSALAGNSYEQYF; CDR3nt: TGTGCCAGTAGTGCCCTAGCGGGTAACTCCTACGAGCAGTACTTC
j_gene: TRBJ1-2; v_gene: TRBV4-2; abundance: .; d_gene: .; CDR3aa: CASSQDRTNYGYTF; CDR3nt: TGTGCCAGCAGCCAAGATCGGACAAACTATGGCTACACCTTC
j_gene: TRBJ2-1; v_gene: TRBV28; abundance: .; d_gene: TRBD2; CDR3aa: CASSFFLSGRAGGEQFF; CDR3nt: TGTGCCAGCAGTTTTTTCCTTAGCGGGAGGGCCGGGGGTGAGCAGTTCTTC
j_gene: TRBJ1-1; v_gene: TRBV20-1; abundance: .; d_gene: .; CDR3aa: CSAGDRTAKAFF; CDR3nt: TGCAGTGCTGGTGATCGGACAGCAAAAGCTTTCTTT
j_gene: TRBJ2-6; v_gene: TRBV28; abundance: .; d_gene: TRBD1; CDR3aa: CASSTWPQGAEGANVLTF; CDR3nt: TGTGCCAGCAGCACCTGGCCACAGGGGGCAGAAGGGGCCAACGTCCTGACTTTC
j_gene: TRBJ2-5; v_gene: TRBV19; abundance: once; d_gene: .; CDR3aa: CASSPWTTLQETQYF; CDR3nt: TGTGCCAGTAGTCCCTGGACTACCCTCCAAGAGACCCAGTACTTC
j_gene: TRBJ1-1; v_gene: TRBV5-1; abundance: .; d_gene: .; CDR3aa: CASSLARANTEAFF; CDR3nt: TGCGCCAGCAGCTTGGCGCGGGCGAACACTGAAGCTTTCTTT
j_gene: TRBJ2-1; v_gene: TRBV7-9; abundance: .; d_gene: .; CDR3aa: CASSLGRGPNEQFF; CDR3nt: TGTGCCAGCAGCTTAGGGAGGGGGCCCAATGAGCAGTTCTTC
j_gene: TRBJ1-1; v_gene: TRBV5-1; abundance: few; d_gene: .; CDR3aa: CASSLLNQNTEAFF; CDR3nt: TGCGCCAGCAGCTTACTTAACCAGAACACTGAAGCTTTCTTT
j_gene: TRBJ2-7; v_gene: TRBV7-2; abundance: .; d_gene: .; CDR3aa: CASSLRVSSSYEQYF; CDR3nt: TGTGCCAGCAGCTTGCGGGTCTCTAGCTCCTACGAGCAGTACTTC
j_gene: TRBJ2-1; v_gene: TRBV11-2; abundance: .; d_gene: TRBD2; CDR3aa: CASSLRPGTSENEQFF; CDR3nt: TGTGCCAGCAGCTTGCGCCCAGGGACTAGTGAGAATGAGCAGTTCTTC
j_gene: TRBJ2-7; v_gene: TRBV19; abundance: .; d_gene: TRBD1; CDR3aa: CASSTTGGGYEQYF; CDR3nt: TGTGCCAGTAGTACGACAGGGGGCGGTTACGAGCAGTACTTC
j_gene: TRBJ2-3; v_gene: TRBV5-1; abundance: .; d_gene: .; CDR3aa: CASSPGQITDTQYF; CDR3nt: TGCGCCAGCAGCCCAGGACAGATCACAGATACGCAGTATTTT
j_gene: TRBJ2-1; v_gene: TRBV9; abundance: .; d_gene: TRBD2; CDR3aa: CASSVAAGGRLDEQFF; CDR3nt: TGTGCCAGCAGCGTAGCGGCGGGAGGTAGGTTGGATGAGCAGTTCTTC
j_gene: TRBJ1-4; v_gene: TRBV3-1/TRBV3-2; abundance: .; d_gene: .; CDR3aa: CASSQVGGGAEKLFF; CDR3nt: TGTGCCAGCAGCCAAGTAGGGGGAGGGGCTGAAAAACTGTTTTTT
j_gene: TRBJ1-5; v_gene: TRBV24-1; abundance: .; d_gene: .; CDR3aa: CATSDRQGGFQPQHF; CDR3nt: TGTGCCACCAGTGATAGGCAGGGTGGGTTCCAGCCCCAGCATTTT
j_gene: TRBJ1-1; v_gene: TRBV7-9; abundance: .; d_gene: .; CDR3aa: CASSSLGALNTEAFF; CDR3nt: TGTGCCAGCAGCTCCCTAGGTGCGCTGAACACTGAAGCTTTCTTT
j_gene: TRBJ2-6; v_gene: TRBV30; abundance: many; d_gene: TRBD1; CDR3aa: CAWIRDRGRDGANVLTF; CDR3nt: TGTGCCTGGATCCGCGACAGGGGGCGGGATGGGGCCAACGTCCTGACTTTC
j_gene: TRBJ2-1; v_gene: TRBV29-1; abundance: .; d_gene: TRBD1; CDR3aa: CSSQTGKFYNEQFF; CDR3nt: TGCAGCAGTCAGACAGGGAAGTTCTACAATGAGCAGTTCTTC
j_gene: TRBJ2-1; v_gene: TRBV9; abundance: .; d_gene: TRBD2; CDR3aa: CASSGRTSGLYEQFF; CDR3nt: TGTGCCAGCAGCGGCAGGACTAGCGGGCTCTATGAGCAGTTCTTC
j_gene: TRBJ2-5; v_gene: TRBV19; abundance: once; d_gene: TRBD2; CDR3aa: CASGSGSRQETQYF; CDR3nt: TGTGCCAGTGGAAGCGGGAGTCGCCAAGAGACCCAGTACTTC
j_gene: TRBJ1-2; v_gene: TRBV11-2; abundance: .; d_gene: .; CDR3aa: CASSLEPGGGYTF; CDR3nt: TGTGCCAGCAGCTTAGAACCGGGAGGGGGCTACACCTTC
j_gene: TRBJ1-6; v_gene: TRBV7-9; abundance: .; d_gene: .; CDR3aa: CASQGAYNSPLHF; CDR3nt: TGTGCCAGCCAGGGCGCCTATAATTCACCCCTCCACTTT
j_gene: TRBJ2-7; v_gene: TRBV10-3; abundance: .; d_gene: .; CDR3aa: CAISGGLLYEQYF; CDR3nt: TGTGCCATCAGTGGGGGACTCCTATACGAGCAGTACTTC
j_gene: TRBJ2-7; v_gene: TRBV7-2; abundance: few; d_gene: TRBD2; CDR3aa: CASTPGASGRSEQYF; CDR3nt: TGTGCCAGCACCCCGGGGGCTAGCGGGAGAAGCGAGCAGTACTTC
j_gene: TRBJ1-5; v_gene: TRBV7-9; abundance: .; d_gene: TRBD1; CDR3aa: CASSLSSGGNQPQHF; CDR3nt: TGTGCCAGCAGCTTAAGTTCAGGGGGGAATCAGCCCCAGCATTTT
j_gene: TRBJ2-3; v_gene: TRBV3-1/TRBV3-2; abundance: .; d_gene: .; CDR3aa: CASSQRDRQDTQYF; CDR3nt: TGTGCCAGCAGCCAACGAGACAGGCAAGATACGCAGTATTTT
j_gene: TRBJ2-5; v_gene: TRBV24-1; abundance: .; d_gene: .; CDR3aa: CATSNFGTFQGETQYF; CDR3nt: TGTGCCACCAGTAATTTTGGGACCTTCCAGGGGGAGACCCAGTACTTC
j_gene: TRBJ1-5; v_gene: TRBV11-2; abundance: .; d_gene: TRBD1; CDR3aa: CASSQGTGFGQPQHF; CDR3nt: TGTGCCAGCAGCCAAGGGACAGGGTTCGGTCAGCCCCAGCATTTT
j_gene: TRBJ1-4; v_gene: TRBV5-5; abundance: once; d_gene: .; CDR3aa: CASSLTRSNEKLFF; CDR3nt: TGTGCCAGCAGCTTGACCAGATCTAATGAAAAACTGTTTTTT
j_gene: TRBJ2-6; v_gene: TRBV23-1; abundance: once; d_gene: TRBD1; CDR3aa: CAITGGTGANVLTF; CDR3nt: TGCGCTATTACAGGGGGAACTGGGGCCAACGTCCTGACTTTC
j_gene: TRBJ1-2; v_gene: TRBV19; abundance: .; d_gene: .; CDR3aa: CASSAPPGEYGYTF; CDR3nt: TGTGCCAGTAGTGCCCCACCAGGGGAATATGGCTACACCTTC